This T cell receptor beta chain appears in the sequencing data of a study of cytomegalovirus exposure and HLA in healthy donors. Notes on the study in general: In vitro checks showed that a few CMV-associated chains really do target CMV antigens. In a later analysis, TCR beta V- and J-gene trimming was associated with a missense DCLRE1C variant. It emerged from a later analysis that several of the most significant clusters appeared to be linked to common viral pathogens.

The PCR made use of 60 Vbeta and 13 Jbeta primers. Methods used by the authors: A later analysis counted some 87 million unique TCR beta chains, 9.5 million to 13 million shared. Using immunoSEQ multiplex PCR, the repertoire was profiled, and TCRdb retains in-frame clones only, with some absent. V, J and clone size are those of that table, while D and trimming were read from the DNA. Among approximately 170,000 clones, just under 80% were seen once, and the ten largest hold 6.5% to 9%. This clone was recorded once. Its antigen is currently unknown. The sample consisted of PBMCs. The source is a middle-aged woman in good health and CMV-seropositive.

The CDR3 nucleotides read TGTGCCAGCAGCAAACCTACCTACGAGCAGTACTTC. Amino acid sequence: CASSKPTYEQYF. This sequence joins TRBV7-9 and TRBJ2-7; D is unclear. Trimming stripped 5 bases from V and 2 bases from J, with 7 bases between. In germline, CDR1 is SEHNR, CDR2 FQNEAQ (reference sequence). The CDR3 has 12 residues.